The 8 T cell receptor beta chains below all came from one sample that was sequenced in a study of blood T cell repertoires in COVID-19. Sequenced by immunoSEQ multiplex PCR; TCRdb stores in-frame clones only, minus some. The sample holds 150,000 or so clones, 87% seen once. The sequencing sample was made of peripheral blood. The source is a human donor in a cohort sampled during active COVID-19.

This chain links TRBV28 with TRBJ2-5, with 7 bases aligning to TRBD1. CDR3 length: 14 amino acids. CDR1 and CDR2 (germline): MDHEN, SYDVKM. The ends lost 5 bases at V and 1 base at J; junction bases unmatched: 4. The CDR3 DNA reads TGTGCCAGCAGTCGAGACAGGGCCCAAGAGACCCAGTACTTC. This codes for CASSRDRAQETQYF. Full variable domain (remainder filled in from reference TRBV28 and TRBJ2-5): DVKVTQSSRYLVKRTGEKVFLECVQDMDHENMFWYRQDPGLGLRLIYFSYDVKMKEKGDIPEGYSVSREKKERFSLILESASTNQTSMYLCASSRDRAQETQYFGPGTRLLVL.

This clone was counted between two and nine times. The chain couples TRBV7-9 to TRBJ2-7; 15 bases line up with TRBD2. The V gene end was trimmed by 5 bases and the J gene end by 5 bases; junction bases not matched to a gene: 7. CDR3 length equals 16 residues. The germline V gene encodes CDR1 SEHNR and CDR2 FQNEAQ (reference sequence). CDR3: CASSPGLAGGNDEQYF. CDR3 in DNA: TGTGCCAGCAGCCCTGGACTAGCGGGGGGGAATGACGAGCAGTACTTC. Together with reference TRBV7-9 and TRBJ2-7, the CDR3 gives the full variable domain: DTGVSQNPRHKITKRGQNVTFRCDPISEHNRLYWYRQTLGQGPEFLTYFQNEAQLEKSRLLSDRFSAERPKGSFSTLEIQRTEQGDSAMYLCASSPGLAGGNDEQYFGPGTRLTVT.

The chain combines TRBV4-1 with TRBJ1-1; D uncertain. Trimming pared 1 base from V and 4 bases from J, leaving 19 bases between. Germline CDR1 is MGHRA and CDR2 is YSYEKL. The CDR3 is 17 amino acids. The CDR3: CASSQGVVLGRSTEAFF. The CDR3 coding sequence is TGCGCCAGCAGCCAAGGAGTTGTTCTGGGTAGGAGCACTGAAGCTTTCTTT.

J is TRBJ2-7 and V is TRBV6-1, with a tentative D call TRBD1 (5 bases). The CDR3 has 15 residues. Germline CDR1 and CDR2: MNHNS and SASEGT. Trimming removed 2 bases from V and 7 bases from J, with 18 bases in between. In nucleotides, the CDR3 is TGTGCCAGCAGTGAACTCCAGGGTAGGTTGGGGGAGCAGTACTTC. Residues: CASSELQGRLGEQYF.

V and J are TRBV19 and TRBJ1-2; 7 bases match TRBD1. Losses at the gene ends were 2 bases for V and 1 base for J; bases not matched to a gene: 10. Germline loops: CDR1 LNHDA, CDR2 SQIVND (reference sequence). The length of the CDR3 is 17 residues. This chain's CDR3 is CASSIYRGQDINYGYTF. The CDR3 bases are TGTGCCAGTAGTATATACCGCGGACAGGATATTAACTATGGCTACACCTTC.

V and J are TRBV9 and TRBJ2-6; 10 nucleotides align to TRBD1. V shed 2 bases and J 4 bases; nucleotides not matched to a gene: 9. Germline CDR1 is SGDLS and CDR2 is YYNGEE. CDR3 size: 18 residues. The DNA for the CDR3 is TGTGCCAGCAGCGTTCATCCGGGACAGGGGACCGGGGCCAACGTCCTGACTTTC. Translating gives CASSVHPGQGTGANVLTF. The entire variable domain, with the rest obtained from reference TRBV9 and TRBJ2-6, is as follows: DSGVTQTPKHLITATGQRVTLRCSPRSGDLSVYWYQQSLDQGLQFLIQYYNGEERAKGNILERFSAQQFPDLHSELNLSSLELGDSALYFCASSVHPGQGTGANVLTFGAGSRLTVL.

This clone has just one count. The gene calls are TRBV5-6 and TRBJ2-5, with 9 bases that match TRBD2. Looked up from germline, CDR1 is SGHDT and CDR2 is YYEEEE. J lost 4 bases, V lost 2 bases, and 6 bases had no gene match. The CDR3 is made up of 15 amino acids. The CDR3 protein is CASSFAGGRGETQYF. CDR3 DNA: TGTGCCAGCAGCTTTGCGGGGGGGAGAGGAGAGACCCAGTACTTC.

This clone has just one count. The chain uses TRBV6-2 or TRBV6-3 and TRBJ2-7, with 7 bases lining up with TRBD2. The CDR3 covers 14 residues. Germline loops: CDR1 MNHEY, CDR2 SVGEGT. The J segment lost 3 bases and the V segment lost 6 bases, leaving 8 bases of the junction unmatched. DNA for the CDR3: TGTGCCAGCAGCAGAGGATCGGGGGGCTACGAGCAGTACTTC. Translated, it gives CASSRGSGGYEQYF.